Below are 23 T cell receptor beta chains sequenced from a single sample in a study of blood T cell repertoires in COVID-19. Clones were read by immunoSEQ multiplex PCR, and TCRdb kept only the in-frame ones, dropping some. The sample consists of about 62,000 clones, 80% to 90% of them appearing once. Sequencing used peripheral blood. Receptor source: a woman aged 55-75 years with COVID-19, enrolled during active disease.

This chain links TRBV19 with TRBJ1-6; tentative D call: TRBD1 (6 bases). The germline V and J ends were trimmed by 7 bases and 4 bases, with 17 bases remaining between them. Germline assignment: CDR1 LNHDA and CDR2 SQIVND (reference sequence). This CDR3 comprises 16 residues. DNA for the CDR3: TGTGCCAGTACCCTTACCGGGGACACTTATAATTCACCCCTCCACTTT. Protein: CASTLTGDTYNSPLHF.

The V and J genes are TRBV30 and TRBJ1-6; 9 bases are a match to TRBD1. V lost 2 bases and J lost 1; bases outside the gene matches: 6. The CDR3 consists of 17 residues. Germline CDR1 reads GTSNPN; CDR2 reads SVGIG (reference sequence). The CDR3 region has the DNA TGTGCCTGGAGTTCCCGGACAGGGGATTCCTATAATTCACCCCTCCACTTT. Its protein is CAWSSRTGDSYNSPLHF.

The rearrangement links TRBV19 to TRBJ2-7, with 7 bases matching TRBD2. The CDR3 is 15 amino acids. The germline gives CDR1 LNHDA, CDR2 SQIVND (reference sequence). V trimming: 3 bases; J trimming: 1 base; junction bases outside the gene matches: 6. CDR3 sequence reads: CASSIGRGKSYEQYF. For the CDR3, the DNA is TGTGCCAGTAGTATTGGGCGGGGGAAGTCCTACGAGCAGTACTTC.

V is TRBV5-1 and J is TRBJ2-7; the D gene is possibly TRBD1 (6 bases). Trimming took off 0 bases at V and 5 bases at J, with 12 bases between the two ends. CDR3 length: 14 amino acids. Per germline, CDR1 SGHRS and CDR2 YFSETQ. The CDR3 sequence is CASSLAGTSHEQYF. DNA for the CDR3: TGCGCCAGCAGCTTGGCCGGGACATCTCACGAGCAGTACTTC.

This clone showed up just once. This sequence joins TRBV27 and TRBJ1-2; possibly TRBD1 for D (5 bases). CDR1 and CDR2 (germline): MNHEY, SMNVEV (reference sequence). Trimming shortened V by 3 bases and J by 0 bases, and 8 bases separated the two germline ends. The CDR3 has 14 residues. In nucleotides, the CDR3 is TGTGCCAGCAGTTTCCAGGGCGCTAACTATGGCTACACCTTC. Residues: CASSFQGANYGYTF.

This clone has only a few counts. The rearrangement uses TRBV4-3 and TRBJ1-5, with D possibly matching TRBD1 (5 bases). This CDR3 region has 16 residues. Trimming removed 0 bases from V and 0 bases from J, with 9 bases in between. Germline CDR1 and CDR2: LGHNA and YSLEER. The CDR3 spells CASSQEPGNSNQPQHF. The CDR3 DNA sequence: TGCGCCAGCAGCCAAGAGCCAGGGAATAGCAATCAGCCCCAGCATTTT.

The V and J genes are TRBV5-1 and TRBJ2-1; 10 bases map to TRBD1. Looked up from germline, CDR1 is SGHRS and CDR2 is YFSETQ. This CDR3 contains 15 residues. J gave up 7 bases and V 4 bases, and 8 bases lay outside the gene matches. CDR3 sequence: CASSNRDRGRNEQFF. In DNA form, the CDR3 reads TGCGCCAGCAGCAACCGGGACAGGGGTAGGAATGAGCAGTTCTTC.

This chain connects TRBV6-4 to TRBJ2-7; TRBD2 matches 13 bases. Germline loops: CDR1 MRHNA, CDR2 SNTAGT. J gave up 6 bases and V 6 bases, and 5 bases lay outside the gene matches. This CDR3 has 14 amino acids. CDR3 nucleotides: TGTGCCAGCAGCAGGACTAGCGGGAGTACCGAGCAGTACTTC. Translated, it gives CASSRTSGSTEQYF.

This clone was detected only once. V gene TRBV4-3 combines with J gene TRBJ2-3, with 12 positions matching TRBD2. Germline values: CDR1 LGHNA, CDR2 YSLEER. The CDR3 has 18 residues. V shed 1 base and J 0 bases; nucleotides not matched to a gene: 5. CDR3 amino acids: CASSQAPSGRASTDTQYF. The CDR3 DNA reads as TGCGCCAGCAGCCAAGCGCCTAGCGGGAGGGCTAGCACAGATACGCAGTATTTT.

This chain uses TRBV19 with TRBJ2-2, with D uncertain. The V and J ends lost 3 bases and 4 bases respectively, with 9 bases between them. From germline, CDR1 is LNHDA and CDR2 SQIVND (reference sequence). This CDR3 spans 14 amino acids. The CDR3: CASSMGRRTGELFF. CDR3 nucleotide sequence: TGTGCCAGTAGTATGGGCAGGCGCACCGGGGAGCTGTTTTTT.

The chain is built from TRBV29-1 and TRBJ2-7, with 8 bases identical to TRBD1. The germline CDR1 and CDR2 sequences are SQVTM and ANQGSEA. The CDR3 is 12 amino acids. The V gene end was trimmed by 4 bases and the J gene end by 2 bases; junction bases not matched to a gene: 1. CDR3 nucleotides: TGCAGCGTTGTACAGGGGGCCTACGAGCAGTACTTC. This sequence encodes CSVVQGAYEQYF.

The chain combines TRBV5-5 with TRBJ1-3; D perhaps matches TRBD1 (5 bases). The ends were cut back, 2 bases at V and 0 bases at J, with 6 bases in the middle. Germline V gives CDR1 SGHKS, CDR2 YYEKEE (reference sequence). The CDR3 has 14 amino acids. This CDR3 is CASSLTGSGNTIYF. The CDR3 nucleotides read TGTGCCAGCAGCTTAACAGGCTCTGGAAACACCATATATTTT.

CDR3: CASSSITGGNYGYTF. The CDR3 coding sequence is TGTGCCAGCAGTAGTATTACAGGGGGCAACTATGGCTACACCTTC. The chain is built from TRBV25-1 and TRBJ1-2, with 9 positions matching TRBD1. The CDR3 spans 15 residues. In germline, CDR1 is MGHDK, CDR2 SYGVNS. V gave up 5 bases and J gave up 2 bases; unmatched junction bases: 6.

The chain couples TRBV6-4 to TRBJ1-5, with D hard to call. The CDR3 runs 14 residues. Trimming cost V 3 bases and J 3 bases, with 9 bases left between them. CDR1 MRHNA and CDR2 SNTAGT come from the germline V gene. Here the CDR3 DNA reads TGTGCCAGCAGTGAGTCCGGTTACAATCAGCCCCAGCATTTT. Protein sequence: CASSESGYNQPQHF.

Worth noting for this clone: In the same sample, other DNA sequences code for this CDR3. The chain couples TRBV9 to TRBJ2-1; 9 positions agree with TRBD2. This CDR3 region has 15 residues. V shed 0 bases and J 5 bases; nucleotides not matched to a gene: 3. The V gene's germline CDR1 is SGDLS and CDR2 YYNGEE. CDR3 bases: TGTGCCAGCAGCGTAGAACTAGCGGGCCACAATGAGCAGTTCTTC. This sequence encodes CASSVELAGHNEQFF.

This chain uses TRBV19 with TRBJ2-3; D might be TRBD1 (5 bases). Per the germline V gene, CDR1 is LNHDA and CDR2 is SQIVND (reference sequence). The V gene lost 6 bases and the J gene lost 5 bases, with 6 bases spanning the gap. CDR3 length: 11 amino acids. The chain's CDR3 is CASSGQDTQYF. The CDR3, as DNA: TGTGCCAGTAGCGGACAAGATACGCAGTATTTT.

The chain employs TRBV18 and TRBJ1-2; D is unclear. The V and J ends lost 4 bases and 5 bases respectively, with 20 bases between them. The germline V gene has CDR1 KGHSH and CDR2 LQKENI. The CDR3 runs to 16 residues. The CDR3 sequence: CASSQPGRGWEYGYTF. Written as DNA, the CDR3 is TGTGCCAGCTCACAACCGGGCCGGGGTTGGGAATATGGCTACACCTTC. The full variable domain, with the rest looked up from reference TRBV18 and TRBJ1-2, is NAGVMQNPRHLVRRRGQEARLRCSPMKGHSHVYWYRQLPEEGLKFMVYLQKENIIDESGMPKERFSAEFPKEGPSILRIQQVVRGDSAAYFCASSQPGRGWEYGYTFGSGTRLTVV.

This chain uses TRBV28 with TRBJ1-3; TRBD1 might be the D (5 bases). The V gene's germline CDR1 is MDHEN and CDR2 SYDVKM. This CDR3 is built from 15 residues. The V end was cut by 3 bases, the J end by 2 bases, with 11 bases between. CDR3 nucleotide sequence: TGTGCCAGCAGTTTGCCCCCAGGGCCTGGAAACACCATATATTTT. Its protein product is CASSLPPGPGNTIYF.

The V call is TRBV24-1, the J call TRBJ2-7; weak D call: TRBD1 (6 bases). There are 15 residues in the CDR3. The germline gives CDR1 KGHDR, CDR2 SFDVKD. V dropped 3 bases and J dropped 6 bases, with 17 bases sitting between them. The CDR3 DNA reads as TGTGCCACCAGTGATACGATCAGGGGTCGACCCGAGCAGTACTTC. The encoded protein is CATSDTIRGRPEQYF.

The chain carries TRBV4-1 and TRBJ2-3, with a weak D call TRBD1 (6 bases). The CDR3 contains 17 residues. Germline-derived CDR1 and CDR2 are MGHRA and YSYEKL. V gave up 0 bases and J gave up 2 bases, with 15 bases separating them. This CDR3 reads CASSQEGASLPTDTQYF. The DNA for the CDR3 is TGCGCCAGCAGCCAAGAGGGGGCTAGCCTTCCCACAGATACGCAGTATTTT.

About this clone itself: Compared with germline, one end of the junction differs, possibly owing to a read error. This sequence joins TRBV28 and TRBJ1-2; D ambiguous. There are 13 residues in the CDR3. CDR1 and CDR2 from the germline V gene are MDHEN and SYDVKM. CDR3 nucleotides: TGTGCCAGCAGAGTCTCGGGAGGCTATAGCTACACCTTC. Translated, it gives CASRVSGGYSYTF.

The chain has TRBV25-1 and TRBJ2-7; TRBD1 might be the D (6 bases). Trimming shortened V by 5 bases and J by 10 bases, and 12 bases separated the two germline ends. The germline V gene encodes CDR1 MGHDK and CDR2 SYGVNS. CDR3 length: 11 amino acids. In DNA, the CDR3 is TGTGCCAGCAGTTGGACAGCCTTCCAGTACTTC. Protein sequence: CASSWTAFQYF.

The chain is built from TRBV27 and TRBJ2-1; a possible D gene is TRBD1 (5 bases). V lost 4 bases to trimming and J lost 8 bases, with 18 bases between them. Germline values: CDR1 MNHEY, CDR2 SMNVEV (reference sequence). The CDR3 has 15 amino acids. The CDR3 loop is CASSSRPQGGDEQFF. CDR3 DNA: TGTGCCAGCAGTTCCCGCCCTCAGGGTGGCGATGAGCAGTTCTTC.